The source of this T cell receptor beta chain is a study of control samples from healthy donors and cancer patients. Measured with immunoSEQ multiplex PCR; TCRdb has only the in-frame clones, and not every one. The repertoire holds some 150,000 clones, with about 93% as singletons. The CDR3 runs to 13 residues. The V end lost 2 bases, the J end lost 5 bases, and 9 bases lay between the germline ends. CDR1 is SGHKS, CDR2 YYEKEE, per germline (reference sequence). The rearrangement joins TRBV5-5 to TRBJ2-3; TRBD2 is a possible D gene (5 bases). Sequenced input: blood. This TCR was recovered from a man aged 50-60 years in good health. The DNA of the CDR3 is TGTGCCAGCAGCTTTGCGGGTCAAGATACGCAGTATTTT. Its translation: CASSFAGQDTQYF. Full variable domain (remainder filled in from reference TRBV5-5 and TRBJ2-3): DAGVTQSPTHLIKTRGQQVTLRCSPISGHKSVSWYQQVLGQGPQFIFQYYEKEERGRGNFPDRFSARQFPNYSSELNVNALLLGDSALYLCASSFAGQDTQYFGPGTRLTVL.